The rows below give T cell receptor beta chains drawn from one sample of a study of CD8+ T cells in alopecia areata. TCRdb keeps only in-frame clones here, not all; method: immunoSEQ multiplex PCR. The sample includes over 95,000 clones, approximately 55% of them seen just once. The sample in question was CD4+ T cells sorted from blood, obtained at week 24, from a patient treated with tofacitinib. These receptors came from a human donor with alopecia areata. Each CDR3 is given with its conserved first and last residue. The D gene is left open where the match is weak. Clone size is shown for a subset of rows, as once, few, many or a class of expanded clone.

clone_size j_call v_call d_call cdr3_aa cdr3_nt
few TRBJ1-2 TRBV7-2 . CASSLEVPRGGYTF TGTGCCAGCAGCTTAGAGGTGCCCCGAGGTGGCTACACCTTC
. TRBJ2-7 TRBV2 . CASKASPSEYF TGTGCCAGCAAGGCCAGCCCCTCCGAGTACTTC
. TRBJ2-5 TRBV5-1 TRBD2 CASRPSGGYQETQYF TGCGCCAGCAGGCCTAGCGGGGGTTACCAAGAGACCCAGTACTTC
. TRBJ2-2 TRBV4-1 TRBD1 CASSRARGQGNTGELFF TGCGCCAGCAGCCGGGCACGGGGACAGGGTAACACCGGGGAGCTGTTTTTT
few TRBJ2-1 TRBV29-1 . CSAYRDLYNEQFF TGCAGCGCTTACCGGGACTTATACAATGAGCAGTTCTTC
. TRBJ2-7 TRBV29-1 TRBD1 CSVARDSLGYEQYF TGCAGCGTCGCCCGGGACAGCTTGGGCTACGAGCAGTACTTC
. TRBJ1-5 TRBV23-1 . CASSPLREDSQPQHF TGCGCCAGCAGCCCCCTAAGGGAGGATAGTCAGCCCCAGCATTTT
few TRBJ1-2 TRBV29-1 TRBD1 CSAGTGINYGYTF TGCAGCGCGGGGACAGGGATTAACTATGGCTACACCTTC
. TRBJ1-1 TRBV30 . CAWSDINTEAFF TGTGCCTGGAGTGATATTAACACTGAAGCTTTCTTT
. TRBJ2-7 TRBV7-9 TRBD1 CASSSPGQDSYEQYF TGTGCCAGCAGCTCACCAGGACAGGACTCCTACGAGCAGTACTTC
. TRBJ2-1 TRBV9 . CASSVGGGNYNEQFF TGTGCCAGCAGCGTGGGAGGGGGTAACTACAATGAGCAGTTCTTC
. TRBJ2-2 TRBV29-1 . CSVADRGLWAGELFF TGCAGCGTGGCGGATCGGGGGCTGTGGGCCGGGGAGCTGTTTTTT
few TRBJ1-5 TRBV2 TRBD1 CAGGVGTGHQPQHF TGTGCCGGGGGTGTTGGGACAGGGCATCAGCCCCAGCATTTT
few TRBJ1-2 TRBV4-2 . CASSQDPIYGYTF TGTGCCAGCAGCCAAGATCCAATCTATGGCTACACCTTC
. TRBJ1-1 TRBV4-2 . CASRSTENTEAFF TGTGCCAGCCGCTCGACAGAAAACACTGAAGCTTTCTTT
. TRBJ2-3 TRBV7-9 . CASSSGPTGDTQYF TGTGCCAGCAGCTCGGGACCCACGGGGGATACGCAGTATTTT
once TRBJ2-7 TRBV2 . CASSKTGALSEQYF TGTGCCAGCAGTAAGACAGGCGCCCTATCCGAGCAGTACTTC
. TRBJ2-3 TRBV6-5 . CASRAGLSTDTQYF TGTGCCAGCAGGGCGGGCCTATCCACAGATACGCAGTATTTT
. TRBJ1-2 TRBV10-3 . CAISESGGYTF TGTGCCATCAGTGAGTCGGGTGGCTACACCTTC
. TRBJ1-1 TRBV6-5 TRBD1 CASKGTGNTEAFF TGTGCCAGCAAAGGGACAGGGAACACTGAAGCTTTCTTT
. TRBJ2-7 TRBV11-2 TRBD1 CASSSRPTGNAYEQYF TGTGCCAGCAGCTCCCGACCGACAGGGAACGCCTACGAGCAGTACTTC
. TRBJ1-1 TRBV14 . CASSPSVGGYTEAFF TGTGCCAGCAGCCCCTCGGTCGGGGGGTATACTGAAGCTTTCTTT
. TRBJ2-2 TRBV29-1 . CSVDAGPGPGINTGELFF TGCAGCGTTGATGCTGGGCCGGGGCCAGGGATTAACACCGGGGAGCTGTTTTTT
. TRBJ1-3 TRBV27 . CASSTAGDGNTIYF TGTGCCAGCAGTACCGCAGGGGATGGAAACACCATATATTTT
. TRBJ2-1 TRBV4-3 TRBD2 CASSQEGRGNEQFF TGCGCCAGCAGCCAAGAAGGGAGGGGTAATGAGCAGTTCTTC
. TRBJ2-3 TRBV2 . CASSGQISTDTQYF TGTGCCAGCAGTGGACAAATTAGCACAGATACGCAGTATTTT
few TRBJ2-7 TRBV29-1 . CSVGGAYEQYF TGCAGCGTTGGTGGGGCCTACGAGCAGTACTTC
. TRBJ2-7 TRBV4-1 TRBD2 CASSLTSGGSYEQYF TGCGCCAGCAGTTTGACTAGCGGGGGCTCCTACGAGCAGTACTTC